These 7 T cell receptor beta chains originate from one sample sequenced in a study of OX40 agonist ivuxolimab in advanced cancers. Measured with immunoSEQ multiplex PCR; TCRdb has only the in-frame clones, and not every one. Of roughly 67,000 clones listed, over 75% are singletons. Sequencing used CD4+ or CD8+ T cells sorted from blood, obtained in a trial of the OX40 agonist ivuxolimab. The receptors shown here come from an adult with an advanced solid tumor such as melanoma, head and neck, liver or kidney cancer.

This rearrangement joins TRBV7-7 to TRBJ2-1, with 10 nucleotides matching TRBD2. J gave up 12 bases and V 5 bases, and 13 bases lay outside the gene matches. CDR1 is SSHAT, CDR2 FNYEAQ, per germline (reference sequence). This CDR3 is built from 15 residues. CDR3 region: CASSEAGGPIRAQFF. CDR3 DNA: TGTGCCAGCAGCGAAGCGGGAGGGCCGATCCGCGCGCAGTTCTTC.

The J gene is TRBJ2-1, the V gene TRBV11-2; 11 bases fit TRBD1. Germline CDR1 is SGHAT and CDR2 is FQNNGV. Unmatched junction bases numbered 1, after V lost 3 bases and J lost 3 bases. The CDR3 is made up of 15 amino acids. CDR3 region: CASSFGTGGYNEQFF. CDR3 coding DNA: TGTGCCAGCAGCTTCGGGACAGGGGGCTACAATGAGCAGTTCTTC.

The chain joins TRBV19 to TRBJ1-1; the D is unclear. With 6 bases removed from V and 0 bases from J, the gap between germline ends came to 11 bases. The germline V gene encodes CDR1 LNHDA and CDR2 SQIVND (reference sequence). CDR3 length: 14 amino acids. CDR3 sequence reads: CASRQRYMNTEAFF. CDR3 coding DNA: TGTGCCAGTAGACAGCGATACATGAACACTGAAGCTTTCTTT. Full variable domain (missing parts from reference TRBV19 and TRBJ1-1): DGGITQSPKYLFRKEGQNVTLSCEQNLNHDAMYWYRQDPGQGLRLIYYSQIVNDFQKGDIAEGYSVSREKKESFPLTVTSAQKNPTAFYLCASRQRYMNTEAFFGQGTRLTVV.

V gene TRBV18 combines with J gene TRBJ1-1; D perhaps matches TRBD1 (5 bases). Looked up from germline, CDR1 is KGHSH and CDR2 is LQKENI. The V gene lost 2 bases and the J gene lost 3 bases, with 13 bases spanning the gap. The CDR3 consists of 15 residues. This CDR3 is CASSPDGGADTEAFF. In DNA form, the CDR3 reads TGTGCCAGCTCACCAGACGGAGGGGCGGACACTGAAGCTTTCTTT.

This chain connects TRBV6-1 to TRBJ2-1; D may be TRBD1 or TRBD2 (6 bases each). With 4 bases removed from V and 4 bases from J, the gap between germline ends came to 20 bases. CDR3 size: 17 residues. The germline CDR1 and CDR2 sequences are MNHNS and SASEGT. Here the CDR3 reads CASSVGVRGGTYNEQFF. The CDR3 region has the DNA TGTGCCAGCAGTGTAGGGGTCAGGGGCGGGACTTACAATGAGCAGTTCTTC.

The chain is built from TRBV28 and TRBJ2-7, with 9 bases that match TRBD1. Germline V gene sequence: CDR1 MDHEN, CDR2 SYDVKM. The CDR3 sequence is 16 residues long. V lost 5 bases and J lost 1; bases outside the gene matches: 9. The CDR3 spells CASSPKGTGNSYEQYF. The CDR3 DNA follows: TGTGCCAGCAGTCCCAAAGGGACAGGGAATTCCTACGAGCAGTACTTC.

The CDR3, as DNA: TGCGCCAGCAGCTTGGCCGGGGCCCCCGAGGAGACCCAGTACTTC. Translated, it gives CASSLAGAPEETQYF. This chain links TRBV5-1 with TRBJ2-5; D assignment may be TRBD1 or TRBD2 (5 bases each). CDR3 length: 15 amino acids. Germline V gene lookup returns CDR1 SGHRS and CDR2 YFSETQ. Deletions cut 0 bases from V and 5 bases from J, with 14 bases between.